This entry features one TCR beta chain sequence. Its antigen remains unidentified. The data stem from a study of cytomegalovirus exposure and HLA in healthy donors. For the study at large: A subsequent analysis reported that the roughly 120 validation repertoires were produced on the same platform that had also been used for the 600 to 700 first-cohort repertoires.

Study-wide results and limits: The classifier reportedly diagnosed cytomegalovirus status with high specificity and sensitivity.

Germline CDR1 reads MNHEY; CDR2 reads SMNVEV (reference sequence). The CDR3 contains 15 residues. V was clipped by 3 bases and J by 6 bases, with 14 bases between them. Data came from immunoSEQ multiplex PCR; TCRdb stores just in-frame clones and leaves some out. The sample has around 400,000 clones, 86% seen once. Sequencing input: PBMCs. This clonotype was sampled from a woman aged 18-30 years in good health and CMV-seronegative. The chain has TRBV27 and TRBJ2-2, with D tentatively TRBD1 (6 bases). The CDR3 is CASSFGTPRAGELFF. CDR3 DNA sequence: TGTGCCAGCAGTTTCGGGACACCCCGGGCCGGGGAGCTGTTTTTT.